This entry features one T cell receptor (beta chain) sequence. Its antigen is unknown. The sample originates from a study of post-analysis software for immune sequencing data. Findings and limits, study-wide: Strong co-clustering by F measure was evident for samples that had been prepared in the same batch. Normalized Chao1 diversity was significantly lower in multiple sclerosis patients than in controls.

Unique molecular identifiers tagged the TCR beta cDNA libraries. The authors obtained 500,000 to 600,000 cDNA molecules from around 0.96 to 9.9 million T cells. TCRdb re-called the PCR reads with MiXCR, one entry per CDR3 protein. Of roughly 600,000 distinct CDR3 sequences in the sample, roughly two fifths were seen once. Sequences were obtained from blood. This TCR derives from a girl under 18 with multiple sclerosis.

DNA for the CDR3: TGTGTTAGCGCGGGGTTAGGCTATGGCTACACCTTC. Protein product: CVSAGLGYGYTF. This chain connects TRBV12-3 or TRBV12-4 to TRBJ1-2; D is unresolved. This CDR3 has 12 amino acids.